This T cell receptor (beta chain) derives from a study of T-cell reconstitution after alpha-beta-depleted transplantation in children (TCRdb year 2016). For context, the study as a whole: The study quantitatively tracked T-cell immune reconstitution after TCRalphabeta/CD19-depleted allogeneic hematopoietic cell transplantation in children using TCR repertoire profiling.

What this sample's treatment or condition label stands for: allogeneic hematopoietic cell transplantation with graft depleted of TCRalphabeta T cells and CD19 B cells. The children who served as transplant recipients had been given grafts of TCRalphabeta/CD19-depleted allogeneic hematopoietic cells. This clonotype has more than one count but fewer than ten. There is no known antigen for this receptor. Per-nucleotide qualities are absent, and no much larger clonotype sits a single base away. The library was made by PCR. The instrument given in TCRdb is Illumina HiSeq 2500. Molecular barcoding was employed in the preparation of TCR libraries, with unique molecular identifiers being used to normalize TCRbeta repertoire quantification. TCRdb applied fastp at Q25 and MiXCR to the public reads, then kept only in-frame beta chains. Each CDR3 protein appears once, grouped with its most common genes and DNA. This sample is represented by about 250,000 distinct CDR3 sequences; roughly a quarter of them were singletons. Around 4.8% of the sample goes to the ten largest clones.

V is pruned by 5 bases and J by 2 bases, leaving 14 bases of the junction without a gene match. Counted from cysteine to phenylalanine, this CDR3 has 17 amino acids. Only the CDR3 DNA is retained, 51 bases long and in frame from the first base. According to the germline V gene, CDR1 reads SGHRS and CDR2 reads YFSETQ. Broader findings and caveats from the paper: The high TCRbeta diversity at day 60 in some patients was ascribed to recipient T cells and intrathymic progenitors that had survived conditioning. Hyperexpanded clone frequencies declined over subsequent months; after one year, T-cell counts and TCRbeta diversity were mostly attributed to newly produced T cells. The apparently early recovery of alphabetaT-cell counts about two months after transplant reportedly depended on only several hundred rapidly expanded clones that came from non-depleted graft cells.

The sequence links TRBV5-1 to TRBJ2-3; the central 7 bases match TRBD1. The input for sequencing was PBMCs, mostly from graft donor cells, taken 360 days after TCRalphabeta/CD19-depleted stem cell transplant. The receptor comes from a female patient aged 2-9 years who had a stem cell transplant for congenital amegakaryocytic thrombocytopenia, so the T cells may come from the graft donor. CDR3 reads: CASSWGDRESLTDTQYF. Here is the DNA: TGCGCCAGCAGTTGGGGTGACAGGGAATCTCTCACAGATACGCAGTATTTT.